These T cell receptor beta chains were read from a single sample in a study of CD4+ T cells in melanoma. TCRdb's table, derived via immunoSEQ multiplex PCR, lists solely in-frame clones and lacks some. Counted here are approximately 9,900 clones, roughly two thirds occurring once; the ten biggest clones make up approximately 15%. The sample was cells from a culture (not recorded whether cultured in vitro). All receptors come from a human donor with melanoma. The CDR3 runs from the conserved cysteine through the conserved F or W. Fields, in order: D gene, J gene, clone size, V gene, CDR3 protein, CDR3 DNA. D genes are given only for firm matches. Only part of the rows carry a size: once, few, many, or a class if the clone is expanded.

TRBD1 | TRBJ1-5 | NA | TRBV7-2 | CASRPGRGNGNQPQHF | TGTGCCAGCAGACCGGGCAGGGGGAATGGCAATCAGCCCCAGCATTTT
TRBD1 | TRBJ1-1 | NA | TRBV19 | CASSNRDRGEAFF | TGTGCCAGTAGTAACCGGGACAGGGGGGAAGCTTTCTTT
NA | TRBJ2-1 | NA | TRBV5-1 | CASTRDSYNEQFF | TGCGCCAGCACCAGGGACTCCTACAATGAGCAGTTCTTC
TRBD2 | TRBJ2-1 | NA | TRBV7-2 | CASSSNSGGHNEQFF | TGTGCCAGCAGCTCAAATAGCGGGGGGCACAATGAGCAGTTCTTC
NA | TRBJ2-7 | NA | TRBV9 | CASSEDLVSYEQYF | TGTGCCAGCAGCGAGGACTTGGTTAGCTACGAGCAGTACTTC
NA | TRBJ2-5 | NA | TRBV10-3 | CAISSGEWETQYF | TGTGCCATCAGTTCTGGGGAGTGGGAGACCCAGTACTTC
TRBD1 | TRBJ1-1 | NA | TRBV7-3 | CASSTTGAAEAFF | TGTGCCAGCAGCACTACAGGGGCGGCTGAAGCTTTCTTT
NA | TRBJ2-1 | NA | TRBV9 | CASSVYGSSSYNEQFF | TGTGCCAGCAGCGTTTATGGGTCAAGCTCCTACAATGAGCAGTTCTTC
NA | TRBJ2-6 | NA | TRBV30 | CAWTVKGSGANVLTF | TGTGCCTGGACCGTGAAGGGCTCTGGGGCCAACGTCCTGACTTTC
TRBD1 | TRBJ1-2 | NA | TRBV27 | CASSRGGADRVGYTF | TGTGCCAGCAGTCGCGGCGGGGCGGACAGGGTTGGCTACACCTTC
NA | TRBJ2-4 | NA | TRBV5-1 | CASSLDAVRAKNIQYF | TGCGCCAGCAGCTTGGACGCGGTACGGGCCAAAAACATTCAGTACTTC
TRBD1 | TRBJ1-2 | few | TRBV25-1 | CASARTGIYGYTF | TGTGCCAGCGCGAGGACAGGGATCTATGGCTACACCTTC
NA | TRBJ1-1 | NA | TRBV7-2 | CASSYRQANTEAFF | TGTGCCAGCAGCTACCGACAAGCGAACACTGAAGCTTTCTTT
TRBD1 | TRBJ2-7 | once | TRBV6-6 | CASSKGTGGYEQYF | TGTGCCAGCAGTAAAGGGACAGGGGGCTACGAGCAGTACTTC
TRBD2 | TRBJ2-3 | NA | TRBV5-1 | CASSLVAGGGDTQYF | TGCGCCAGCAGCCTAGTAGCGGGGGGGGGAGATACGCAGTATTTT
NA | TRBJ1-5 | few | TRBV27 | CASNRGGQGNLPQHF | TGTGCCAGCAACCGGGGCGGGCAAGGGAATCTGCCCCAGCATTTT